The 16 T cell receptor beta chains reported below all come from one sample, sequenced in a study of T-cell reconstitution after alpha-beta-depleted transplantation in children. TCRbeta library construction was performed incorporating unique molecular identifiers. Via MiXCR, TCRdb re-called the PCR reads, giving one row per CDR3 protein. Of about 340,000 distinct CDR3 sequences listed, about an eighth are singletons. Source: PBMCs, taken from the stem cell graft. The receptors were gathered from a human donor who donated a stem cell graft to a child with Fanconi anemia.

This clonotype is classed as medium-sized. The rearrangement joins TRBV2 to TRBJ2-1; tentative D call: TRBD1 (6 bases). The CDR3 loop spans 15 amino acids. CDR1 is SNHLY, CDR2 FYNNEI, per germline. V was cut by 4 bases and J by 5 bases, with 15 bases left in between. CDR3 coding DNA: TGTGCCAGCAGTGGAGCCCTGGGACAAAACAATGAGCAGTTCTTC. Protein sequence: CASSGALGQNNEQFF.

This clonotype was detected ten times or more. In nucleotides, the CDR3 is TGTGTCAGGGGAGATACGCAGTATTTT. Amino acids: CVRGDTQYF. The chain couples TRBV6-5 to TRBJ2-3; D possibly corresponds to TRBD1 (6 bases). The length of the CDR3 is 9 residues. The germline gives CDR1 MNHEY, CDR2 SVGAGI.

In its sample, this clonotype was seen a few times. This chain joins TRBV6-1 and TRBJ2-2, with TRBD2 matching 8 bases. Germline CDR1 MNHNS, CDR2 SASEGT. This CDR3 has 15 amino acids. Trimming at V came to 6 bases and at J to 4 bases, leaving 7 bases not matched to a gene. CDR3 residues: CASSWTAGGTGELFF. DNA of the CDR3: TGTGCCAGCAGCTGGACCGCGGGGGGCACCGGGGAGCTGTTTTTT.

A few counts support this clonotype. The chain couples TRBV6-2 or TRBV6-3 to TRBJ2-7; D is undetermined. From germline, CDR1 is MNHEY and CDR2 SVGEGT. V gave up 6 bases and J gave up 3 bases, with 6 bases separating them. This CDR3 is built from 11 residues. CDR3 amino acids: CASRNLYEQYF. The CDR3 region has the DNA TGTGCCAGCAGGAACCTCTACGAGCAGTACTTC.

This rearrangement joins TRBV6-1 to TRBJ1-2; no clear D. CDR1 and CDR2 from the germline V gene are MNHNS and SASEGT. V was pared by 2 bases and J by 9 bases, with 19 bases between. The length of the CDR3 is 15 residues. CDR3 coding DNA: TGTGCCAGCAGTGAAATAGGTTGGACCCCAAGTCGCTACACCTTC. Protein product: CASSEIGWTPSRYTF.

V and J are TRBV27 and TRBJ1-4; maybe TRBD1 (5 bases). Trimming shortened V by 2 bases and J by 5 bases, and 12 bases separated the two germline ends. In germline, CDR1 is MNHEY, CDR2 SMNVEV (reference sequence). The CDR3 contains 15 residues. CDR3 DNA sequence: TGTGCCAGCAGTTTAAATGGGGGGGGGAATGAAAAACTGTTTTTT. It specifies CASSLNGGGNEKLFF.

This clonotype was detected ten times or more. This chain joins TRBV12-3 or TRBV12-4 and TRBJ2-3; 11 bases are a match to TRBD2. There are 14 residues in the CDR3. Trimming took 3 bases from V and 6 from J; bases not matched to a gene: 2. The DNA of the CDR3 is TGTGCCAGCAGTTTGTTAGCGGGGGGGGATACGCAGTATTTT. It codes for CASSLLAGGDTQYF.

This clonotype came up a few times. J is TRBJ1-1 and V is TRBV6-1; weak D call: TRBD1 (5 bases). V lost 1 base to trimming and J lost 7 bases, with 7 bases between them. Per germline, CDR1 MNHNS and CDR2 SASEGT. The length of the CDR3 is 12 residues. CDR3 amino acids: CASSEGTYEAFF. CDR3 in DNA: TGTGCCAGCAGTGAAGGGACATATGAAGCTTTCTTT.

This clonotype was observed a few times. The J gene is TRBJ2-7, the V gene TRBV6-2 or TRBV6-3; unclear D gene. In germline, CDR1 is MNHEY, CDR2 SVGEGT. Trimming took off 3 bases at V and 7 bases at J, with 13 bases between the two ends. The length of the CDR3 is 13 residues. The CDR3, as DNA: TGTGCCAGCAGTTATTACAGCCAGTCGGAGCAGTACTTC. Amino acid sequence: CASSYYSQSEQYF.

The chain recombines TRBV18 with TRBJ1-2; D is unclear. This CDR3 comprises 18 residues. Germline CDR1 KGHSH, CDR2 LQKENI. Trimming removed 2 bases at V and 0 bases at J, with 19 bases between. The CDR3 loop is CASSPVVSGRIANYGYTF. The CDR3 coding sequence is TGTGCCAGCTCACCAGTTGTAAGCGGCAGAATAGCTAACTATGGCTACACCTTC.

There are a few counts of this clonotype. Here the CDR3 reads CASSAYRDRNEKLFF. The CDR3, as DNA: TGTGCCAGCAGTGCTTACAGGGATCGGAATGAAAAACTGTTTTTT. This sequence joins TRBV9 and TRBJ1-4; D is perhaps TRBD1 (6 bases). Germline V lookup: CDR1 SGDLS, CDR2 YYNGEE. The CDR3 loop spans 15 amino acids. Trimming pared 5 bases from V and 5 bases from J, leaving 16 bases between.

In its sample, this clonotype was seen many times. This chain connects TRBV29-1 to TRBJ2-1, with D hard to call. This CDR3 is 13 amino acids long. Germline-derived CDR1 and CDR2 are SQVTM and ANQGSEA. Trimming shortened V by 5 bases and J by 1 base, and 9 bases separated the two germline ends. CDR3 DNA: TGCAGCGTTAGGCCCTTGTCCTACAATGAGCAGTTCTTC. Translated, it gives CSVRPLSYNEQFF.

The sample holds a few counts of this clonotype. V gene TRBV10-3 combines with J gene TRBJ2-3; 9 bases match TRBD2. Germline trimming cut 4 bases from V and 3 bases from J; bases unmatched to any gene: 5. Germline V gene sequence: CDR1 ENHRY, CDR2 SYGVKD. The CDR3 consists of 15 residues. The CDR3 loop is CAISGSGGGTDTQYF. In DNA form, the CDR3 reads TGTGCCATCAGTGGTAGCGGGGGAGGTACAGATACGCAGTATTTT.

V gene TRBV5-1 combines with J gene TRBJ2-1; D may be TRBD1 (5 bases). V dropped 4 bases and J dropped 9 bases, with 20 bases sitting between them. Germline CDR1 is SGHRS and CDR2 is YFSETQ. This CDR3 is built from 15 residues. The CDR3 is CASSLQWVRAGEQFF. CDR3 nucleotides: TGCGCCAGCAGCCTACAGTGGGTCAGGGCAGGTGAGCAGTTCTTC.

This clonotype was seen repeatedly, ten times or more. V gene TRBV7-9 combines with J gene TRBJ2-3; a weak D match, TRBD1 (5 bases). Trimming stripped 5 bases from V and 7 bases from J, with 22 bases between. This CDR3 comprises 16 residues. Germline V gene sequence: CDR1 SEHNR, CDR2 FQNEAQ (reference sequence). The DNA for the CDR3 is TGTGCCAGCAGCCCTTTTGAGGCAGGGCGTACAAATACGCAGTATTTT. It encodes CASSPFEAGRTNTQYF.

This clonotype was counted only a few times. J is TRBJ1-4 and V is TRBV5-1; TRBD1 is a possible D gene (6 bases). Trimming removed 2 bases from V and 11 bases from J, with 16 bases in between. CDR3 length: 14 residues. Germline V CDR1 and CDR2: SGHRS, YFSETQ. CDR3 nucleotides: TGCGCCAGCAGCTTACAGGGAGTAGACGGGAAACTGTTTTTT. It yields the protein CASSLQGVDGKLFF.